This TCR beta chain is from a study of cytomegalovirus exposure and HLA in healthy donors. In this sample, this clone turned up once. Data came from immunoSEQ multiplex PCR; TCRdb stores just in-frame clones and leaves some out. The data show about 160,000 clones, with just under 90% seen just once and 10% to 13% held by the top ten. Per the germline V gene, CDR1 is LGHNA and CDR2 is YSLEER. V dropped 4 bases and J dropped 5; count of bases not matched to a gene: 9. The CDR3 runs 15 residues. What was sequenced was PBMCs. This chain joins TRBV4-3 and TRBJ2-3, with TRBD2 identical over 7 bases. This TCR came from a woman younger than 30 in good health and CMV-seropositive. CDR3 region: CASSRFVGREDTQYF. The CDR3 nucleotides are TGCGCCAGCAGCCGATTCGTTGGGAGGGAAGATACGCAGTATTTT.